This entry lists 25 T cell receptor beta chains sequenced from one sample in a study of T cells in Graves' hyperthyroidism and ophthalmopathy. RNA transcripts were the template for amplifying TCR beta CDR3 regions. HTBI primers drove first-round RT-PCR of the TCR CDR3. TCRdb re-called the multiplex PCR reads with MiXCR, one entry per CDR3 protein. The data contain roughly 380,000 distinct CDR3 sequences, approximately 15% of them seen just once; the ten biggest clones take up 5.3%. Sequenced sample: blood. These TCRs come from a woman aged 18-29 years with Graves' hyperthyroidism.

On this clonotype: This may stem from a read error, because a much larger clone lies one nucleotide away. DNA of the CDR3: TGTGCCAGCAGTGCGGGACTCCTTTCGGGTACTGAAGCTTTCTTT. Translating it yields CASSAGLLSGTEAFF. This rearrangement joins TRBV6-2 or TRBV6-3 to TRBJ1-1; tentatively, D is TRBD1 (5 bases). The V and J ends lost 5 bases and 5 bases respectively, with 18 bases between them. The CDR3 length is 15 residues. Germline CDR1 MNHEY, CDR2 SVGEGT.

This clonotype turned up a few times. The rearrangement joins TRBV3-1 to TRBJ1-3; D uncertain. V shed 0 bases and J shed 0 bases, with 9 bases lying between them. This CDR3 contains 16 residues. CDR1 is LGHDT and CDR2 is YNNKEL in the germline V gene (reference sequence). CDR3 nucleotide sequence: TGTGCCAGCAGCCAAGATAACACGGTCTCTGGAAACACCATATATTTT. Its translation: CASSQDNTVSGNTIYF.

This clonotype was detected only a few times. The junction shows a germline mismatch at one end, possibly a read error. The gene calls are TRBV11-2 and TRBJ2-1; D call uncertain. Germline V gives CDR1 SGHAT, CDR2 FQNNGV. CDR3 size: 16 residues. The CDR3 spells CASSFSTWKSYNERFF. CDR3 nucleotides: TGTGCCAGCAGCTTTTCTACTTGGAAATCCTACAATGAGCGGTTCTTC. Drawing the rest from reference TRBV11-2 and TRBJ2-1, the complete variable domain is EAGVAQSPRYKIIEKRQSVAFWCNPISGHATLYWYQQILGQGPKLLIQFQNNGVVDDSQLPKDRFSAERLKGVDSTLKIQPAKLEDSAVYLCASSFSTWKSYNERFFGPGTRLTVL.

This clonotype appeared a few times. The V gene is TRBV5-5, the J gene TRBJ2-2; 8 bases are a match to TRBD1. CDR3 length: 18 residues. V was clipped by 0 bases and J by 5 bases; unmatched bases: 12. Germline lookup yields CDR1 SGHKS and CDR2 YYEKEE (reference sequence). The CDR3 region has the DNA TGTGCCAGCAGCTTGGCGGCGGTTTTCAGGGGGCTTACCGGGGAGCTGTTTTTT. Protein: CASSLAAVFRGLTGELFF.

This clonotype came up many times. The J gene is TRBJ2-1, the V gene TRBV20-1; 14 bases map to TRBD2. The CDR3 has 15 amino acids. J was trimmed by 5 bases and V by 5 bases; bases with no gene match: 5. Germline V gene sequence: CDR1 DFQATT, CDR2 SNEGSKA (reference sequence). CDR3 sequence: CSASGLAGGHNEQFF. The CDR3, as DNA: TGCAGTGCTTCAGGACTAGCGGGGGGACACAATGAGCAGTTCTTC.

This clonotype was observed many times. This rearrangement joins TRBV27 to TRBJ2-3, with 8 bases lining up with TRBD1. Germline V gives CDR1 MNHEY, CDR2 SMNVEV (reference sequence). The CDR3 has 16 amino acids. Trimming cost V 3 bases and J 6 bases; bases outside gene matches: 11. The CDR3 DNA sequence: TGTGCCAGCAGTTTCGGCCCCGGACAGGGCAGGGATACGCAGTATTTT. This gives the protein CASSFGPGQGRDTQYF.

This clonotype was counted between two and nine times. The junction departs from germline at one end; a sequencing error may be responsible. V and J are TRBV28 and TRBJ2-4; 13 nucleotides align to TRBD2. The CDR3 is 18 amino acids. Germline CDR1 and CDR2: MDHEN and SYDVKM. The CDR3 region is CASSLTSGRVPAKNIQCF. The CDR3 DNA reads as TGTGCCAGCAGTCTCACTAGCGGGAGGGTGCCAGCCAAAAACATTCAGTGCTTC. Supplemented by reference TRBV28 and TRBJ2-4, the full variable domain reads DVKVTQSSRYLVKRTGEKVFLECVQDMDHENMFWYRQDPGLGLRLIYFSYDVKMKEKGDIPEGYSVSREKKERFSLILESASTNQTSMYLCASSLTSGRVPAKNIQCFGAGTRLSVL.

The table lists this clonotype with many counts. V usage is TRBV30 and J usage is TRBJ2-3; TRBD2 matches at 7 bases. Germline values: CDR1 GTSNPN, CDR2 SVGIG (reference sequence). V lost 3 bases, J lost 8 bases, and 11 bases stayed unmatched. CDR3 length: 14 amino acids. CDR3 in amino acids: CAWRGLSLGGTQYF. CDR3 bases: TGTGCCTGGAGGGGACTATCATTAGGCGGTACGCAGTATTTT.

On this clonotype itself: One end of the junction fails to match germline, which may point to a read error. DNA of the CDR3: TGCGCCAGCAGCCCGGGACTAGCGGTCGCCCCCTCTTACAATGAGCAGTTCTTC. The encoded protein is CASSPGLAVAPSYNEQFF. V gene TRBV11-2 combines with J gene TRBJ2-1; 11 bases are a match to TRBD2. Germline CDR1 and CDR2: SGHAT and FQNNGV. The length of the CDR3 is 18 residues.

Many counts were recorded for this clonotype. This chain connects TRBV2 to TRBJ2-2; 7 nucleotides align to TRBD1. Unmatched junction bases numbered 6, after V lost 5 bases and J lost 6 bases. The CDR3 is 14 amino acids. CDR1 is SNHLY, CDR2 FYNNEI, per germline. DNA for the CDR3: TGTGCCAGCAGTCCCCAGGGGGTACCCGGGGAGCTGTTTTTT. It is translated as CASSPQGVPGELFF.

Many counts were recorded for this clonotype. V is TRBV28 and J is TRBJ2-5; a weak D match, TRBD1 (6 bases). The CDR3 extends over 14 amino acids. Germline V gene sequence: CDR1 MDHEN, CDR2 SYDVKM. Trimming removed 3 bases at V and 4 bases at J, with 12 bases between. The CDR3 spells CASSFQGHSETQYF. The DNA of the CDR3 is TGTGCCAGCAGTTTCCAGGGGCATTCAGAGACCCAGTACTTC.

J is TRBJ2-2 and V is TRBV20-1, with 7 bases matching TRBD2. The CDR3 has 13 amino acids. V trimming: 2 bases; J trimming: 4 bases; junction bases outside the gene matches: 1. The germline gives CDR1 DFQATT, CDR2 SNEGSKA (reference sequence). CDR3 DNA sequence: TGCAGTGCTAGAAGCGGGGTCACCGGGGAGCTGTTTTTT. This codes for CSARSGVTGELFF.

This clonotype was seen repeatedly, ten times or more. The chain carries TRBV28 and TRBJ2-3, with 7 bases matching TRBD2. Germline CDR1 reads MDHEN; CDR2 reads SYDVKM. Trimming removed 5 bases from V and 5 bases from J; junction bases left unmatched: 22. CDR3 length: 19 residues. CDR3 loop: CASSHGSAGVHIVVDTQYF. CDR3 nucleotide sequence: TGTGCCAGCAGTCACGGATCGGCGGGAGTACATATAGTGGTAGATACGCAGTATTTT.

This clonotype was counted ten times or more. This chain joins TRBV11-1 and TRBJ2-1; tentatively, D is TRBD1 (5 bases). Per the germline V gene, CDR1 is SGHAT and CDR2 is FQDESV (reference sequence). Trimming took 1 base from V and 15 from J, leaving 22 bases between them. This CDR3 contains 15 residues. This CDR3 is CASSLVTARESGLFF. The CDR3 bases are TGTGCCAGCAGCTTAGTTACCGCGAGAGAGTCAGGGCTGTTCTTC.

This clonotype occurred many times. The gene calls are TRBV11-1 and TRBJ2-1, with D perhaps matching TRBD1 (5 bases). The CDR3 is made up of 15 amino acids. Trimming cost V 2 bases and J 2 bases, with 10 bases left between them. Germline loops: CDR1 SGHAT, CDR2 FQDESV (reference sequence). DNA of the CDR3: TGTGCCAGCAGCTTATACCAGGGAACCTACAATGAGCAGTTCTTC. Its protein product is CASSLYQGTYNEQFF.

This clonotype was seen only a few times. J is TRBJ1-1 and V is TRBV4-3; 7 bases are a match to TRBD1. CDR1 LGHNA and CDR2 YSLEER come from the germline V gene. The CDR3 covers 14 residues. V shed 3 bases, J shed 4 bases, and the junction held 5 bases outside the gene matches. The CDR3 here is CASSQTDRVTEAFF. Written as DNA, the CDR3 is TGCGCCAGCAGCCAGACCGACAGGGTCACTGAAGCTTTCTTT.

This chain joins TRBV20-1 and TRBJ2-1; 12 bases are a match to TRBD2. Germline V gene lookup returns CDR1 DFQATT and CDR2 SNEGSKA (reference sequence). With V trimmed by 3 bases and J by 5 bases, 11 bases remained unmatched. This CDR3 region has 17 residues. The CDR3 region has the DNA TGCAGTGCTAGCGGGGCGACTAGCGGGAGTCTTAACAATGAGCAGTTCTTC. This translates into CSASGATSGSLNNEQFF.

The chain links TRBV27 to TRBJ2-5, with TRBD1 matching 8 bases. V dropped 8 bases and J dropped 5; count of bases not matched to a gene: 10. This CDR3 comprises 14 residues. Germline V CDR1 and CDR2: MNHEY, SMNVEV (reference sequence). The CDR3 DNA is TGTGCCAGCCAATCCGGACAGGGTGGGGAGACCCAGTACTTC. It is translated as CASQSGQGGETQYF.

The sample holds many counts of this clonotype. The chain links TRBV13 to TRBJ2-5; 8 positions match TRBD2. V shed 7 bases, J shed 5 bases, and the junction held 12 bases outside the gene matches. The CDR3 totals 15 residues. CDR1 and CDR2 (germline): PRHDT, FYEKMQ (reference sequence). The CDR3 DNA reads TGTGCCAGCACGAGGCGGGAGGCCATTGTGGAGACCCAGTACTTC. Its protein product is CASTRREAIVETQYF.

The chain links TRBV5-5 to TRBJ2-7; 11 bases line up with TRBD2. V gave up 4 bases and J gave up 0 bases; unmatched junction bases: 9. Per germline, CDR1 SGHKS and CDR2 YYEKEE (reference sequence). CDR3 length equals 17 residues. CDR3 in DNA: TGTGCCAGCAGCCCTGGGACTAGCGGAAAAAGCTCCTACGAGCAGTACTTC. This translates into CASSPGTSGKSSYEQYF.

This clonotype was detected only a few times. One junction end does not reproduce the germline sequence, and a read error may be involved. V and J are TRBV20-1 and TRBJ2-1, with D unresolved. The CDR3 covers 15 residues. Germline lookup yields CDR1 DFQATT and CDR2 SNEGSKA (reference sequence). DNA for the CDR3: TGCAGTGCGAGAGAGTGGGCCCCGTCCTACAATGAGCAGTTCTTC. It encodes CSAREWAPSYNEQFF.

This clonotype was counted between two and nine times. Possible read error: a much larger clone is one base away. The chain links TRBV5-1 to TRBJ2-7; TRBD1 is a possible D gene (6 bases). The germline gives CDR1 SGHRS, CDR2 YFSETQ. The CDR3 covers 14 residues. Trimming removed 4 bases at V and 1 base at J, with 12 bases between. CDR3 residues: CASSVQGTSYEQYF. CDR3 nucleotide sequence: TGCGCCAGCAGCGTCCAGGGGACATCCTACGAGCAGTACTTC. Looking up the rest from reference TRBV5-1 and TRBJ2-7 gives the full variable domain: KAGVTQTPRYLIKTRGQQVTLSCSPISGHRSVSWYQQTPGQGLQFLFEYFSETQRNKGNFPGRFSGRQFSNSRSEMNVSTLELGDSALYLCASSVQGTSYEQYFGPGTRLTVT.

This clonotype was seen more than once but under ten times. The rearrangement joins TRBV6-2 or TRBV6-3 to TRBJ2-5; 13 nucleotides align to TRBD2. With 8 bases clipped from V and 5 bases from J, the junction kept 11 bases outside the gene matches. CDR3 size: 16 residues. Germline CDR1 MNHEY, CDR2 SVGEGT. The CDR3 spells CASGWTSGSFGETQYF. For the CDR3, the DNA is TGTGCCAGCGGTTGGACTAGCGGGAGCTTTGGGGAGACCCAGTACTTC.

This clonotype was detected ten times or more. The chain employs TRBV6-1 and TRBJ2-5; 12 bases agree with TRBD2. CDR3 length: 15 amino acids. Germline V gene sequence: CDR1 MNHNS, CDR2 SASEGT. V shed 5 bases and J 5 bases; nucleotides not matched to a gene: 6. The DNA of the CDR3 is TGTGCCAGCAGTCCGGGACTAGCGGGCTCTGAGACCCAGTACTTC. Protein product: CASSPGLAGSETQYF.

This chain links TRBV18 with TRBJ1-4; D is unclear. V was clipped by 0 bases and J by 3 bases, with 5 bases between them. The CDR3 spans 14 residues. Germline V gives CDR1 KGHSH, CDR2 LQKENI. The CDR3 DNA reads as TGTGCCAGCTCACCACCTGGGTCTAATGAAAAACTGTTTTTT. Translated, it gives CASSPPGSNEKLFF.